The 22 T cell receptor beta chains below come from one sample, sequenced in a study of response to subunit inactivated influenza vaccine. TCRdb passed the RT-PCR reads through MiXCR, listing each CDR3 protein once. The table shows about 520,000 distinct CDR3 sequences, with approximately 7.2% occurring only once. Sequenced here: PBMCs from blood, sampled less than 30 months after vaccination. The receptors here all came from a man aged 50 to 69 who received an inactivated influenza vaccine.

The chain links TRBV10-3 to TRBJ2-7; TRBD1 is a possible D gene (5 bases). The V end lost 4 bases, the J end lost 1 base, and 17 bases lay between the germline ends. Germline V CDR1 and CDR2: ENHRY, SYGVKD. CDR3 length equals 16 residues. The CDR3 DNA sequence: TGTGCCATCAGTGGACAGCAGGGAAAGCATTCCTACGAGCAGTACTTC. As protein: CAISGQQGKHSYEQYF.

In its sample, this clonotype was seen many times. The chain joins TRBV5-1 to TRBJ2-2; either TRBD1 or TRBD2 may supply D (5 bases each). The germline V gene encodes CDR1 SGHRS and CDR2 YFSETQ. V lost 4 bases to trimming and J lost 9 bases, with 13 bases between them. This CDR3 is 13 amino acids long. CDR3 nucleotide sequence: TGCGCCAGCAGCCCAACGACGGGGCGGGAGCTGTTTTTT. This translates into CASSPTTGRELFF.

This clonotype has at least ten counts. This sequence joins TRBV7-2 and TRBJ2-2; D gene uncertain. V dropped 4 bases and J dropped 6 bases, with 18 bases sitting between them. Germline V gives CDR1 SGHTA, CDR2 FQGNSA. CDR3 length equals 16 residues. DNA for the CDR3: TGTGCCAGCAGCTCCCAATCTATAATATCCTCCGGGGAGCTGTTTTTT. As protein: CASSSQSIISSGELFF. The whole variable domain, remainder taken from reference TRBV7-2 and TRBJ2-2, is GAGVSQSPSNKVTEKGKDVELRCDPISGHTALYWYRQSLGQGLEFLIYFQGNSAPDKSGLPSDRFSAERTGGSVSTLTIQRTQQEDSAVYLCASSSQSIISSGELFFGEGSRLTVL.

Only a few counts were recorded for this clonotype. J is TRBJ2-1 and V is TRBV20-1; 8 bases map to TRBD2. V trimming: 0 bases; J trimming: 6 bases; junction bases outside the gene matches: 7. CDR1 and CDR2 (germline): DFQATT, SNEGSKA (reference sequence). The CDR3 has 15 residues. The CDR3 loop is CSARDRGLVPNEQFF. The CDR3 nucleotides are TGCAGTGCTAGAGATAGGGGACTAGTCCCCAATGAGCAGTTCTTC.

The chain employs TRBV12-3 or TRBV12-4 and TRBJ2-1; D is possibly TRBD2 (6 bases). CDR3 length: 15 residues. V lost 5 bases and J lost 2, with 13 bases in between. Here the CDR3 reads CASSPGLGAYNEQFF. The DNA for the CDR3 is TGTGCCAGCAGTCCGGGACTGGGGGCCTACAATGAGCAGTTCTTC.

This clonotype has ten or more counts. The V call is TRBV7-9, the J call TRBJ1-2; 8 bases agree with TRBD1. Germline lookup yields CDR1 SEHNR and CDR2 FQNEAQ (reference sequence). The CDR3 runs to 13 residues. V dropped 5 bases and J dropped 6; count of bases not matched to a gene: 5. CDR3 sequence reads: CASSLPGGDGYTF. The DNA for the CDR3 is TGTGCCAGCAGCCTCCCAGGGGGCGATGGCTACACCTTC. Complete variable domain (other parts from reference TRBV7-9 and TRBJ1-2): DTGVSQNPRHKITKRGQNVTFRCDPISEHNRLYWYRQTLGQGPEFLTYFQNEAQLEKSRLLSDRFSAERPKGSFSTLEIQRTEQGDSAMYLCASSLPGGDGYTFGSGTRLTVV.

This chain uses TRBV5-1 with TRBJ2-1; D ambiguous. The V end lost 5 bases, the J end lost 8 bases, and 17 bases lay between the germline ends. Germline V gene data show CDR1 as SGHRS and CDR2 as YFSETQ. CDR3 length: 14 residues. DNA of the CDR3: TGCGCCAGCAGATTACAGAACGAAGACGATGAGCAGTTCTTC. Translating it yields CASRLQNEDDEQFF.

The chain joins TRBV9 to TRBJ2-7; tentative D call: TRBD2 (5 bases). Trimming pared 2 bases from V and 7 bases from J, leaving 13 bases between. This CDR3 has 13 residues. Per the germline V gene, CDR1 is SGDLS and CDR2 is YYNGEE. For the CDR3, the DNA is TGTGCCAGCAGCGTTGGCAACCCGGGGGAGCAGTACTTC. Its translation: CASSVGNPGEQYF.

V and J are TRBV20-1 and TRBJ2-7, with TRBD1 matching over 8 bases. V lost 1 base, J lost 1 base, and 3 bases stayed unmatched. The V gene's germline CDR1 is DFQATT and CDR2 SNEGSKA (reference sequence). This CDR3 has 14 residues. The CDR3 nucleotides read TGCAGTGCTAGAGGCGGACAGGGTTCCTACGAGCAGTACTTC. It encodes CSARGGQGSYEQYF.

This clonotype has a count of ten or more. The genes are TRBV5-6 and TRBJ2-7, with 8 bases that match TRBD1. Germline V gives CDR1 SGHDT, CDR2 YYEEEE. The CDR3 runs 14 residues. Trimming at V came to 4 bases and at J to 2 bases, leaving 5 bases not matched to a gene. The CDR3 loop is CASSRDRRTYEQYF. The CDR3 DNA reads as TGTGCCAGCAGCCGGGACAGGAGGACCTACGAGCAGTACTTC. Filled out from reference TRBV5-6 and TRBJ2-7, the complete variable domain reads DAGVTQSPTHLIKTRGQQVTLRCSPKSGHDTVSWYQQALGQGPQFIFQYYEEEERQRGNFPDRFSGHQFPNYSSELNVNALLLGDSALYLCASSRDRRTYEQYFGPGTRLTVT.

There are a few counts of this clonotype. The rearrangement joins TRBV15 to TRBJ1-1; D might be TRBD1 (5 bases). CDR3 length equals 15 residues. Germline CDR1 is LNHNV and CDR2 is YYDKDF (reference sequence). V shed 0 bases and J shed 0 bases, with 8 bases lying between them. CDR3 sequence reads: CATSREGRVNTEAFF. CDR3 coding DNA: TGTGCCACCAGCAGAGAAGGCAGGGTGAACACTGAAGCTTTCTTT.

J is TRBJ2-1 and V is TRBV10-2, with 7 bases lining up with TRBD2. The CDR3 is 14 residues long. V lost 5 bases and J lost 2; bases outside the gene matches: 3. Germline CDR1 is WSHSY and CDR2 is SAAADI. The CDR3 loop is CASSPTSAYNEQFF. In DNA, the CDR3 is TGCGCCAGCAGTCCCACTAGCGCCTACAATGAGCAGTTCTTC.

This clonotype was observed a few times. The germline gene is not matched at one end of the junction; a read error may be the cause. The genes are TRBV5-1 and TRBJ2-5, with D maybe TRBD2 (5 bases). Per the germline V gene, CDR1 is SGHRS and CDR2 is YFSETQ. The CDR3 runs 13 residues. The CDR3 sequence is CASSLSPDSRMHF. The CDR3 DNA is TGCGCCAGCAGCTTGTCCCCGGACTCCCGCATGCACTTC.

This clonotype was seen repeatedly, ten times or more. The chain is built from TRBV7-2 and TRBJ2-7; perhaps TRBD2 as D (6 bases). The ends were cut back, 3 bases at V and 0 bases at J, with 9 bases in the middle. Per the germline V gene, CDR1 is SGHTA and CDR2 is FQGNSA. This CDR3 has 14 residues. The CDR3 region has the DNA TGTGCCAGCAGCTTTAGCGGATTCTCCTACGAGCAGTACTTC. It translates to CASSFSGFSYEQYF.

This clonotype was detected many times. This sequence joins TRBV7-9 and TRBJ2-2; D possibly corresponds to TRBD1 (6 bases). CDR1 and CDR2 from the germline V gene are SEHNR and FQNEAQ (reference sequence). CDR3 length: 15 residues. V shed 4 bases and J shed 2 bases, with 11 bases lying between them. This CDR3 is CASSYGTRNTGELFF. In DNA, the CDR3 is TGTGCCAGCAGCTACGGGACAAGAAACACCGGGGAGCTGTTTTTT.

The chain links TRBV11-2 to TRBJ2-3; 14 nucleotides align to TRBD2. V shed 3 bases, J shed 7 bases, and the junction held 6 bases outside the gene matches. Germline CDR1 SGHAT, CDR2 FQNNGV. This CDR3 contains 16 residues. In DNA, the CDR3 is TGTGCCAGCAGCTTGACCCGACTAGCGGGGGGGCATACGCAGTATTTT. This translates into CASSLTRLAGGHTQYF.

This clonotype was seen a handful of times. The J gene is TRBJ2-1, the V gene TRBV7-8; D might be TRBD2 (6 bases). This CDR3 is 15 amino acids long. Germline V CDR1 and CDR2: SGHVS, FQNEAQ. V was pared by 3 bases and J by 2 bases, with 11 bases between. CDR3 nucleotides: TGTGCCAGCAGCTTCGGGGGTATGACCTACAATGAGCAGTTCTTC. Amino acid sequence: CASSFGGMTYNEQFF.

CDR3 nucleotide sequence: TGTGCCAGCAGCCAAGTCGGCGGGACTAGACTAAATGAGCAGTTCTTC. Its protein product is CASSQVGGTRLNEQFF. The chain has TRBV14 and TRBJ2-1, with 8 bases identical to TRBD2. Germline loops: CDR1 SGHDN, CDR2 FVKESK. The J segment lost 7 bases and the V segment lost 1 base, leaving 9 bases of the junction unmatched. The CDR3 spans 16 residues.

This clonotype was seen only a few times. The rearrangement uses TRBV5-1 and TRBJ1-2; 9 positions match TRBD1. From germline, CDR1 is SGHRS and CDR2 YFSETQ. J lost 4 bases, V lost 4 bases, and 5 bases had no gene match. The CDR3 sequence is 14 residues long. The CDR3 DNA follows: TGCGCCAGCAGCACCGGGACAGGGTCCTATGGCTACACCTTC. This codes for CASSTGTGSYGYTF.

The table lists this clonotype with a few counts. The chain couples TRBV6-2 or TRBV6-3 to TRBJ2-1; 14 bases line up with TRBD2. The CDR3 is 15 amino acids. Germline CDR1 reads MNHEY; CDR2 reads SVGEGT. The J segment lost 7 bases and the V segment lost 6 bases, leaving 5 bases of the junction unmatched. The DNA of the CDR3 is TGTGCCAGCAGAGATAGGACTAGCGGGAGGAATGAGCAGTTCTTC. It specifies CASRDRTSGRNEQFF.

The sample holds a few counts of this clonotype. The V and J genes are TRBV20-1 and TRBJ2-7, with a weak D call TRBD2 (6 bases). V lost 1 base, J lost 1 base, and 20 bases lay in between. The germline gives CDR1 DFQATT, CDR2 SNEGSKA (reference sequence). This CDR3 region has 17 residues. For the CDR3, the DNA is TGCAGTGCTAGAGGATTTGGTGTGGAGGGGTCGTCCTACGAGCAGTACTTC. The encoded protein is CSARGFGVEGSSYEQYF.

This clonotype appeared many times. The rearrangement joins TRBV3-1 to TRBJ2-2; no clear D. The ends were cut back, 2 bases at V and 8 bases at J, with 12 bases in the middle. The CDR3 has 14 residues. Germline-derived CDR1 and CDR2 are LGHDT and YNNKEL (reference sequence). CDR3 DNA sequence: TGTGCCAGCAGCCAACCACTCCGACGAGGGGAGCTGTTTTTT. Protein product: CASSQPLRRGELFF.